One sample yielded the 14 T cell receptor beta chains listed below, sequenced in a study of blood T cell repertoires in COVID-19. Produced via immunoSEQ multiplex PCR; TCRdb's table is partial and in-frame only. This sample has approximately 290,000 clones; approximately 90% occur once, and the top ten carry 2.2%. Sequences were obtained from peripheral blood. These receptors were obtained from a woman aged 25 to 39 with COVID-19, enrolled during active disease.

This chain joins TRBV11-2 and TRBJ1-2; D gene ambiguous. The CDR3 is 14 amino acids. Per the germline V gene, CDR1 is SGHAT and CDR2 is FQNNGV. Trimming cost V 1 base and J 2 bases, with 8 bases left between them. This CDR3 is CASSLGPLNYGYTF. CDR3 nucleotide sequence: TGTGCCAGCAGCTTAGGTCCCCTCAACTATGGCTACACCTTC.

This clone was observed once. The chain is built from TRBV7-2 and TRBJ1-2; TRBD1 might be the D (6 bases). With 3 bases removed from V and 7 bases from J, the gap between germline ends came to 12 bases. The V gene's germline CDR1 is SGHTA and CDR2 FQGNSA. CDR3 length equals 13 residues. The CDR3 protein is CASSFKGVRGYTF. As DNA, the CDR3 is TGTGCCAGCAGCTTCAAGGGGGTGCGTGGCTACACCTTC.

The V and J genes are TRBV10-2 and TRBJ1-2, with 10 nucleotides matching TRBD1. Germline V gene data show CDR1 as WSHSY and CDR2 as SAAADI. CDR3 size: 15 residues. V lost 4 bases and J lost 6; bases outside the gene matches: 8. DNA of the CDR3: TGCGCCAGCAGTGGAGGGAGACAGGGGGCTAATGGCTACACCTTC. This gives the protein CASSGGRQGANGYTF.

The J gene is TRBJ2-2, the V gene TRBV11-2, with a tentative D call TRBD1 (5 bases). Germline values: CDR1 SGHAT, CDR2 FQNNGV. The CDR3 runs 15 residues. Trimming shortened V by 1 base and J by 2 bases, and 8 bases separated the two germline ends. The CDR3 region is CASSLGQGNTGELFF. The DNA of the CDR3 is TGTGCCAGCAGCTTAGGGCAGGGCAACACCGGGGAGCTGTTTTTT.

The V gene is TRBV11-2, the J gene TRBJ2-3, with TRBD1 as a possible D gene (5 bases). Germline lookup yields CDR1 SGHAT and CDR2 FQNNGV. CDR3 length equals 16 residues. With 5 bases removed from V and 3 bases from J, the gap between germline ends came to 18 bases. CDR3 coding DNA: TGTGCCAGCAGCCTGCTCCTACAGGTCCCTACAGATACGCAGTATTTT. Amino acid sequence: CASSLLLQVPTDTQYF.

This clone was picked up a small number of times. CDR3 DNA: TGCGCCAGCAGCTTGGAACGGGAGAGGGAGCAGTACTTC. Translation: CASSLEREREQYF. The chain links TRBV5-1 to TRBJ2-7; TRBD2 is a possible D gene (6 bases). Per germline, CDR1 SGHRS and CDR2 YFSETQ. CDR3 length: 13 residues. The V end lost 0 bases, the J end lost 7 bases, and 11 bases lay between the germline ends.

The CDR3 DNA reads TGTGCCAGCAGCTCCTTCCTGAGCTCCTACAATGAGCAGTTCTTC. It yields the protein CASSSFLSSYNEQFF. V and J are TRBV7-8 and TRBJ2-1; unclear D gene. Trimming cost V 4 bases and J 0 bases, with 10 bases left between them. CDR3 length: 15 amino acids. The germline CDR1 and CDR2 sequences are SGHVS and FQNEAQ.

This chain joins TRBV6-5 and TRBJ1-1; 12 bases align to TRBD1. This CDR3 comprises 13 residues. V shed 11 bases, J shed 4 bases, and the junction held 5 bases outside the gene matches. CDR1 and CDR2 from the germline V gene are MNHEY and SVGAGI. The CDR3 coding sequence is TGTGCCGGGACAGGGGGCGGCGGCACTGAAGCTTTCTTT. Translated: CAGTGGGGTEAFF.

The CDR3 reads CASSPAASPMNTEAFF. For the CDR3, the DNA is TGTGCCAGCAGTCCTGCGGCCTCTCCCATGAACACTGAAGCTTTCTTT. V is TRBV28 and J is TRBJ1-1; D unclear. The CDR3 is 16 residues long. Germline V CDR1 and CDR2: MDHEN, SYDVKM. Trimming pared 5 bases from V and 0 bases from J, leaving 16 bases between. Drawing the rest from reference TRBV28 and TRBJ1-1, the complete variable domain is DVKVTQSSRYLVKRTGEKVFLECVQDMDHENMFWYRQDPGLGLRLIYFSYDVKMKEKGDIPEGYSVSREKKERFSLILESASTNQTSMYLCASSPAASPMNTEAFFGQGTRLTVV.

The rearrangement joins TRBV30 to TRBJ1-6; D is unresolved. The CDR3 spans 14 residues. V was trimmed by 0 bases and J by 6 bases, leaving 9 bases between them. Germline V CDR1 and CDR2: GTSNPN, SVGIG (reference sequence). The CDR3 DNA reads TGTGCCTGGAGTGTGGAGAGTATTAATTCACCCCTCCACTTT. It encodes CAWSVESINSPLHF. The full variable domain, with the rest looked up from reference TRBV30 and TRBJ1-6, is SQTIHQWPATLVQPVGSPLSLECTVEGTSNPNLYWYRQAAGRGLQLLFYSVGIGQISSEVPQNLSASRPQDRQFILSSKKLLLSDSGFYLCAWSVESINSPLHFGNGTRLTVT.

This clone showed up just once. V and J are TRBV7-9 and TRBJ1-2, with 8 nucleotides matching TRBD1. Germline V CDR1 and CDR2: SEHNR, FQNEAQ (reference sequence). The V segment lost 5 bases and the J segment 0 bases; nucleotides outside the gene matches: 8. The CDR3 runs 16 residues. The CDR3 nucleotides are TGTGCCAGCAGCCCAAGGACAGGGCGTTCTAACTATGGCTACACCTTC. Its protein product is CASSPRTGRSNYGYTF.

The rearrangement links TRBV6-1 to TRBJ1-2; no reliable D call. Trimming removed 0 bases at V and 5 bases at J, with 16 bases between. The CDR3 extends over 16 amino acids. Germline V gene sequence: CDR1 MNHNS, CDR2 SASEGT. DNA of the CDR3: TGTGCCAGCAGTGAAGCCCGTCAAGCCAAAATTTATGGCTACACCTTC. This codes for CASSEARQAKIYGYTF.

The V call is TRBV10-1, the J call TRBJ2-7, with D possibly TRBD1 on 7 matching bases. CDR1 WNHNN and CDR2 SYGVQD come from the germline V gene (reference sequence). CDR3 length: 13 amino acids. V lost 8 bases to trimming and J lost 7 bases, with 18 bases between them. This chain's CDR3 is CASGGQVAGEQYF. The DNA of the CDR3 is TGCGCCAGCGGAGGACAGGTGGCGGGGGAGCAGTACTTC.

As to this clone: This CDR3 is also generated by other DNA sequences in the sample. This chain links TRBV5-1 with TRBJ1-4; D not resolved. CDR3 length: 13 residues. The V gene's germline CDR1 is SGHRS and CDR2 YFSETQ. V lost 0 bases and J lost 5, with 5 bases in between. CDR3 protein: CASSLGQNEKLFF. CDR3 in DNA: TGCGCCAGCAGCTTGGGGCAGAATGAAAAACTGTTTTTT.